These 18 T cell receptor beta chains were all obtained from the same sample, sequenced in a study of blood T cells in healthy people across ages. With a J-beta primer mix and a sample-barcoded 5' primer, a second PCR ran 7 to 11 cycles. TCRdb used MiXCR to reprocess the 5' RACE reads, holding one entry per CDR3 protein. The table has hundreds of thousands of distinct CDR3 sequences, 32% seen once. The sequenced sample was blood. All receptors derive from an elderly woman in good health.

This clonotype was observed many times. Written as DNA, the CDR3 is TGTGCCAGCAGTTTAGGGACAGGGGGCGTGAATCAGCCCCAGCATTTT. This gives the protein CASSLGTGGVNQPQHF. The chain carries TRBV12-3 or TRBV12-4 and TRBJ1-5; 11 bases are a match to TRBD1. Germline trimming cut 1 base from V and 4 bases from J; bases unmatched to any gene: 3. CDR3 length equals 16 residues.

This clonotype appeared a few times. The gene calls are TRBV13 and TRBJ2-7; D not certain. Trimming took off 0 bases at V and 5 bases at J, with 8 bases between the two ends. The CDR3 contains 13 residues. Germline V gene lookup returns CDR1 PRHDT and CDR2 FYEKMQ (reference sequence). DNA for the CDR3: TGTGCCAGCAGCTTAGGTACACGGAACGAGCAGTACTTC. Encoded protein: CASSLGTRNEQYF.

The sample holds many counts of this clonotype. This rearrangement joins TRBV5-6 to TRBJ2-5, with D tentatively TRBD1 (5 bases). Trimming shortened V by 1 base and J by 2 bases, and 12 bases separated the two germline ends. The CDR3 covers 15 residues. Germline CDR1 reads SGHDT; CDR2 reads YYEEEE. For the CDR3, the DNA is TGTGCCAGCAGCTTGCCGCAGGGTACTCAAGAGACCCAGTACTTC. Translated: CASSLPQGTQETQYF. The full variable domain, in which reference TRBV5-6 and TRBJ2-5 provide the parts outside the CDR3, is DAGVTQSPTHLIKTRGQQVTLRCSPKSGHDTVSWYQQALGQGPQFIFQYYEEEERQRGNFPDRFSGHQFPNYSSELNVNALLLGDSALYLCASSLPQGTQETQYFGPGTRLLVL.

This clonotype was seen many times. This chain connects TRBV5-1 to TRBJ2-7, with D maybe TRBD1 (5 bases). V was pared by 3 bases and J by 0 bases, with 10 bases between. This CDR3 region has 14 residues. Germline lookup yields CDR1 SGHRS and CDR2 YFSETQ. CDR3 nucleotide sequence: TGCGCCAGCAGCTCGGACACGAGCTCCTACGAGCAGTACTTC. It encodes CASSSDTSSYEQYF.

The chain employs TRBV20-1 and TRBJ2-4; D remains ambiguous. The J call may not be correct, given that the DNA end is closer to TRBJ2-7. The germline gives CDR1 DFQATT, CDR2 SNEGSKA (reference sequence). CDR3 size: 13 residues. CDR3 region: CSARDHLPYEQYF. The CDR3 DNA follows: TGCAGTGCTAGAGATCATTTACCCTACGAGCAGTACTTC.

Worth noting for this clonotype: This may be a read error, as it is one base from a much larger clone. This chain links TRBV5-6 with TRBJ2-1; D is unclear. Trimming removed 3 bases from V and 6 bases from J, with 4 bases in between. The CDR3 has 11 residues. Germline lookup yields CDR1 SGHDT and CDR2 YYEEEE. The CDR3 spells CASSWVNEQFF. The CDR3 region has the DNA TGTGCCAGCAGCTGGGTCAATGAGCAGTTCTTC.

Note on this clonotype: This may be a read error: a much more frequent sequence differs by one nucleotide. The chain joins TRBV12-3 or TRBV12-4 to TRBJ1-6, with TRBD1 matching 7 bases. The CDR3 loop spans 14 amino acids. The CDR3 spells CASSATGMSSPPHF. The CDR3 nucleotides are TGTGCCAGCAGTGCGACAGGGATGAGTTCACCCCCCCACTTT.

Ten or more counts support this clonotype. This chain connects TRBV5-1 to TRBJ2-3; 13 positions agree with TRBD2. This CDR3 comprises 17 residues. V was clipped by 4 bases and J by 1 base; unmatched bases: 6. Germline-derived CDR1 and CDR2 are SGHRS and YFSETQ. The CDR3 loop reads CASSGRTSGGGTDTQYF. CDR3 coding DNA: TGCGCCAGCAGCGGGAGGACTAGCGGGGGAGGCACAGATACGCAGTATTTT.

This chain connects TRBV2 to TRBJ1-5; D is perhaps TRBD1 (5 bases). CDR1 is SNHLY and CDR2 is FYNNEI in the germline V gene. The CDR3 sequence is 18 residues long. The V end was cut by 7 bases, the J end by 1 base, with 23 bases between. Written as DNA, the CDR3 is TGTGCCAGCACCGGGGGGAGGGCGCGGGGTAAAAGCAATCAGCCCCAGCATTTT. It encodes CASTGGRARGKSNQPQHF.

This clonotype was counted ten times or more. The rearrangement uses TRBV14 and TRBJ2-7; a weak D match, TRBD1 (6 bases). Between the trimmed V and J ends, which lost 5 bases and 3 bases, there was a span of 14 bases. CDR1 is SGHDN and CDR2 is FVKESK in the germline V gene. This CDR3 region has 14 residues. The CDR3 DNA reads as TGTGCCAGCAGCTCCCGGGACATAGTCTACGAGCAGTACTTC. Encoded protein: CASSSRDIVYEQYF.

This clonotype has a count of ten or more. V gene TRBV14 combines with J gene TRBJ2-5; 7 bases line up with TRBD2. The length of the CDR3 is 15 residues. Germline CDR1 is SGHDN and CDR2 is FVKESK. The trim removed 2 bases at V and 1 base at J, leaving 4 bases unmatched. CDR3 protein: CASSQRGGGQETQYF. The DNA of the CDR3 is TGTGCCAGCAGCCAACGTGGCGGGGGCCAAGAGACCCAGTACTTC.

The CDR3 here is CASREIAGGPTDTQYF. The CDR3 DNA is TGTGCCAGCAGGGAGATAGCGGGGGGGCCCACAGATACGCAGTATTTT. This chain links TRBV9 with TRBJ2-3; 11 bases are a match to TRBD2. Trimming removed 5 bases from V and 2 bases from J; junction bases left unmatched: 7. There are 16 residues in the CDR3. From germline, CDR1 is SGDLS and CDR2 YYNGEE.

About this clonotype: A much larger clone lies a single base off, so this may be a read error. The chain links TRBV7-9 to TRBJ1-2; the D is unclear. The CDR3 sequence is 15 residues long. Germline assignment: CDR1 SEHNR and CDR2 FQNEAQ (reference sequence). V was pared by 4 bases and J by 2 bases, with 14 bases between. Here the CDR3 DNA reads TGTGCCAGCAGCTCAGCTTGGAGGGAAAACTATGGCTACACCTTC. Translated, it gives CASSSAWRENYGYTF.

The V and J genes are TRBV7-9 and TRBJ2-5; D perhaps matches TRBD1 (6 bases). The DNA end favors TRBJ2-7, so the J call may be wrong. The CDR3 totals 13 residues. Germline assignment: CDR1 SEHNR and CDR2 FQNEAQ (reference sequence). Written as DNA, the CDR3 is TGTGCCAGCAGCTTGGCAGGGGTCCTCGAGCAGTACTTC. Protein: CASSLAGVLEQYF.

In the case of this clonotype: A much more abundant neighbour one base away suggests this may be a read error. This chain joins TRBV12-3 or TRBV12-4 and TRBJ2-1; D remains unclear. The CDR3 has 16 residues. CDR3 DNA: TGTACCAGCAGTTTCAGGACGGCTGGCTCCTACAATGAGCAGTTCTTC. Its protein is CTSSFRTAGSYNEQFF.

In this sample, this clonotype turned up many times. This sequence joins TRBV28 and TRBJ2-3; the D gene is possibly TRBD2 (6 bases). CDR3 size: 16 residues. V was clipped by 2 bases and J by 3 bases, with 15 bases between them. Germline V gene lookup returns CDR1 MDHEN and CDR2 SYDVKM. Written as DNA, the CDR3 is TGTGCCAGCAGTTTAGTGAGCAGGGAGGATACAGATACGCAGTATTTT. Protein sequence: CASSLVSREDTDTQYF. The whole variable domain, remainder taken from reference TRBV28 and TRBJ2-3, is DVKVTQSSRYLVKRTGEKVFLECVQDMDHENMFWYRQDPGLGLRLIYFSYDVKMKEKGDIPEGYSVSREKKERFSLILESASTNQTSMYLCASSLVSREDTDTQYFGPGTRLTVL.

A few counts support this clonotype. The chain combines TRBV28 with TRBJ2-1, with a possible D match to TRBD1 (6 bases). Germline-derived CDR1 and CDR2 are MDHEN and SYDVKM. V dropped 5 bases and J dropped 8 bases, with 19 bases sitting between them. This CDR3 has 15 residues. CDR3 sequence: CASSLPGVKGDEQFF. The CDR3 nucleotides read TGTGCCAGCAGTCTACCAGGGGTAAAGGGCGATGAGCAGTTCTTC.

Remarks on this clonotype: Given a much more abundant clone one base away, this may be a read error. The chain links TRBV9 to TRBJ2-5; D perhaps matches TRBD2 (7 bases). The CDR3 length is 15 residues. V gave up 0 bases and J gave up 11 bases, with 20 bases separating them. Germline lookup yields CDR1 SGDLS and CDR2 YYNGEE. For the CDR3, the DNA is TGTGCCAGCAGCGTAGAGGGGGGGTTTAGGAATGAGCAGTACTTC. Translating gives CASSVEGGFRNEQYF.